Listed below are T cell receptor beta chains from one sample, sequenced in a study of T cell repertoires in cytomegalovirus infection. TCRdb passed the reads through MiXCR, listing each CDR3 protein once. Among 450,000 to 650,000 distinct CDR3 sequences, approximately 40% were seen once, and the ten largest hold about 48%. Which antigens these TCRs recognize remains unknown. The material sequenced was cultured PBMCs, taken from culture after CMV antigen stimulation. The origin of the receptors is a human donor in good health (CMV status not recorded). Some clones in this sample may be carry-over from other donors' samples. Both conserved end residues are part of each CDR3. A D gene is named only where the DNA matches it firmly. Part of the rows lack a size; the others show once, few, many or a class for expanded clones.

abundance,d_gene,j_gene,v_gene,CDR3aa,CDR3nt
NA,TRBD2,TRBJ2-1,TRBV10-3,CATSQLAGGLNYNEQFF,TGTGCCACCTCCCAGCTAGCGGGGGGCCTTAACTACAATGAGCAGTTCTTC
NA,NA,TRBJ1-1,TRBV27,CASSMTVLTEAFF,TGTGCCAGCAGTATGACGGTCCTCACTGAAGCTTTCTTT
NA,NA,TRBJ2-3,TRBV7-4,CASSLDLRGRPTDTQYF,TGTGCCAGCAGCTTAGATCTTCGGGGACGCCCCACAGATACGCAGTATTTT
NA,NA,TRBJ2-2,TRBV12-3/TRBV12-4,CASSFEYRELFF,TGTGCCAGCAGTTTCGAGTACCGGGAGCTGTTTTTT
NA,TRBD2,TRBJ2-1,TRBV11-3,CASSLGGGASGGETYNEQFF,TGTGCCAGCAGCTTAGGTGGGGGGGCTAGCGGGGGCGAAACCTACAATGAGCAGTTCTTC
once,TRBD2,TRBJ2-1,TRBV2,CASTLWLAGPYNEQFF,TGTGCCAGCACCCTCTGGCTAGCGGGGCCCTACAATGAGCAGTTCTTC
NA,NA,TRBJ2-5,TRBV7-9,CASSPRRTEDLETQYF,TGTGCCAGCAGCCCTAGACGGACAGAGGACTTAGAGACCCAGTACTTC
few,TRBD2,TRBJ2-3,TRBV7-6,CASSLPSGGGSDTQYF,TGTGCCAGCAGCCTCCCAAGCGGGGGGGGGTCAGATACGCAGTATTTT
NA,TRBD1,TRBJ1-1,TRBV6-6,CASSVGQGGFF,TGTGCCAGCAGTGTGGGCCAGGGGGGGTTTTTT
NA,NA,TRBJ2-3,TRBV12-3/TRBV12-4,CASSRWDNTDTQYF,TGTGCCAGCAGTAGATGGGACAACACAGATACGCAGTATTTT
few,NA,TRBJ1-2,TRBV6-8,CASSYRGGVVYGYTF,TGTGCCAGCAGTTACAGGGGTGGGGTGGTCTATGGCTACACCTTC
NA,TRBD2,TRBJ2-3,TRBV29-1,CSAVTSGRTDTQYF,TGCAGCGCTGTGACTAGCGGGAGAACAGATACGCAGTATTTT
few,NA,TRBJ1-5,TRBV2,CASTLLVDSNQPQHF,TGTGCCAGCACCCTCCTAGTGGACAGCAATCAGCCCCAGCATTTT
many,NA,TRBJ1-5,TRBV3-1,CASSQERDQPQHF,TGTGCCAGCAGCCAAGAAAGGGATCAGCCCCAGCATTTT
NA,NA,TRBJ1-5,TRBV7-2,CASSSDAVYGPQHF,TGTGCCAGCAGCTCAGACGCCGTTTACGGGCCCCAGCATTTT
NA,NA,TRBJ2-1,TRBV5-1,CASSLTPGSALGLYNEQFF,TGCGCCAGCAGCTTAACCCCCGGGTCGGCCCTGGGGCTTTACAATGAGCAGTTCTTC
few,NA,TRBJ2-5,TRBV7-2,CASSSPGGLRETQYF,TGTGCCAGCAGCTCCCCAGGAGGGTTGAGGGAGACCCAGTACTTC
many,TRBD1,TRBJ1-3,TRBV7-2,CASSQQGNGAGNTIYF,TGTGCCAGCAGCCAACAGGGGAATGGGGCTGGAAACACCATATATTTT
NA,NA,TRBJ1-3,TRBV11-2,CASSLRTDSGNTIYF,TGTGCCAGCAGCTTAAGGACAGACTCTGGAAACACCATATATTTT
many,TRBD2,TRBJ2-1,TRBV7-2,CASSPRAGLEGYNEQFF,TGTGCCAGCAGCCCGAGGGCCGGACTAGAGGGCTACAATGAGCAGTTCTTC